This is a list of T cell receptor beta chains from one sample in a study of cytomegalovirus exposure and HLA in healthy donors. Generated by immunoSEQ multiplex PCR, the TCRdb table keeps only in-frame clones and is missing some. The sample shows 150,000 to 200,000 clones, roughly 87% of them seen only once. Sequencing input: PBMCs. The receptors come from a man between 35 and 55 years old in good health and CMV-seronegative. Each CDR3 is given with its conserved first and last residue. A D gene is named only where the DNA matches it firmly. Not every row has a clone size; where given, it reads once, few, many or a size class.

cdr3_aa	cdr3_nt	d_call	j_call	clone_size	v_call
CASSQDDRGPFTTF	TGCGCCAGCAGCCAAGATGACAGGGGGCCCTTTACGACCTTC	TRBD1	TRBJ1-2	NA	TRBV4-1
CASSIPRLAGAYEQYF	TGTGCCAGTAGTATCCCGAGACTAGCGGGGGCCTACGAGCAGTACTTC	TRBD2	TRBJ2-7	NA	TRBV19
CASRNRGGKGETQYF	TGCGCCAGCAGAAACCGTGGGGGGAAGGGAGAGACCCAGTACTTC	NA	TRBJ2-5	NA	TRBV5-1
CASSPGEGKFNGYTF	TGCGCCAGCAGCCCAGGCGAGGGAAAGTTTAATGGCTACACCTTC	NA	TRBJ1-2	NA	TRBV4-1
CASSSVIGTVPVQTQYF	TGTGCCAGCAGCTCGGTCATCGGGACAGTCCCGGTCCAGACCCAGTACTTC	TRBD1	TRBJ2-5	NA	TRBV5-6
CASSRTSGGLDSYEQYF	TGTGCCAGCAGCCGGACTAGCGGGGGACTCGACTCCTACGAGCAGTACTTC	TRBD2	TRBJ2-7	NA	TRBV4-2
CSVEERVGTEAFF	TGCAGCGTTGAGGAGAGGGTAGGGACTGAAGCTTTCTTT	NA	TRBJ1-1	NA	TRBV29-1
CASIGSSGSWYNEQFF	TGTGCCAGTATAGGTTCTAGCGGGAGTTGGTACAATGAGCAGTTCTTC	TRBD2	TRBJ2-1	NA	TRBV19
CASSPDTRGRTQYF	TGCGCCAGCAGCCCTGACACAAGGGGGAGGACCCAGTACTTC	NA	TRBJ2-5	few	TRBV5-1
CASRQNTEAFF	TGCGCCAGCAGACAGAACACTGAAGCTTTCTTT	NA	TRBJ1-1	NA	TRBV5-1
CASSDHHDRPYNEQFF	TGTGCCAGCAGCGACCATCACGACAGGCCCTACAATGAGCAGTTCTTC	NA	TRBJ2-1	NA	TRBV9
CASSPEWRGQADTQYF	TGCGCCAGCAGCCCAGAATGGAGGGGGCAGGCAGATACGCAGTATTTT	NA	TRBJ2-3	NA	TRBV4-1
CAISESAGGNQPQHF	TGTGCCATCAGTGAGTCCGCAGGGGGCAATCAGCCCCAGCATTTT	NA	TRBJ1-5	NA	TRBV10-3
CARNSGTGDNSPLHF	TGTGCCCGAAATTCCGGGACAGGGGATAATTCACCCCTCCACTTT	TRBD1	TRBJ1-6	NA	TRBV30
CASSQDNTVNQPQHF	TGCGCCAGCAGCCAAGATAATACAGTTAATCAGCCCCAGCATTTT	NA	TRBJ1-5	NA	TRBV4-3
CASSVGWGPSYEQYF	TGTGCCAGCAGCGTAGGATGGGGGCCCTCCTACGAGCAGTACTTC	NA	TRBJ2-7	NA	TRBV9
CASSPRGQGTLQTQYF	TGTGCCAGCAGCCCTCGCGGACAGGGAACTTTGCAGACCCAGTACTTC	TRBD1	TRBJ2-5	NA	TRBV9
CASRPDRGSYNEQFF	TGTGCCAGCAGGCCGGACAGGGGCTCCTACAATGAGCAGTTCTTC	TRBD1	TRBJ2-1	NA	TRBV2
CASSLGGGTNEQYF	TGTGCTAGCAGCCTTGGGGGGGGGACGAACGAGCAGTACTTC	TRBD2	TRBJ2-7	NA	TRBV7-7
CASSGLENIQYF	TGCGCCAGCTCCGGGTTAGAAAACATTCAGTACTTC	NA	TRBJ2-4	few	TRBV4-1
CSVGTGVGQPQHF	TGCAGCGTTGGTACAGGGGTCGGTCAGCCCCAGCATTTT	TRBD1	TRBJ1-5	NA	TRBV29-1
CASSLRSRSSYEQYF	TGTGCCAGCAGTTTAAGAAGTAGGAGCTCCTACGAGCAGTACTTC	NA	TRBJ2-7	NA	TRBV27
CASSWGTGTAYGYTF	TGCGCCAGCAGCTGGGGGACCGGGACAGCTTATGGCTACACCTTC	TRBD1	TRBJ1-2	NA	TRBV5-1
CASSKRRIRNEQFF	TGTGCCAGTAGTAAAAGGAGGATCAGAAATGAGCAGTTCTTC	NA	TRBJ2-1	NA	TRBV19
CAWSVTPAGDTQYF	TGTGCCTGGAGTGTAACCCCAGCAGGGGATACGCAGTATTTT	NA	TRBJ2-3	NA	TRBV30
CASSNRGKSSYNEQFF	TGCGCCAGCAGCAACCGGGGGAAGAGCTCCTACAATGAGCAGTTCTTC	NA	TRBJ2-1	NA	TRBV5-1
CASSPPGLAHNEQFF	TGTGCCAGCAGTCCCCCCGGTTTAGCCCACAATGAGCAGTTCTTC	NA	TRBJ2-1	few	TRBV6-5
CASSRANLEQYF	TGTGCCAGCAGCCGAGCTAATCTCGAGCAGTACTTC	NA	TRBJ2-7	NA	TRBV7-8
CASSAGYTEAFF	TGTGCCAGCAGTGCAGGCTACACTGAAGCTTTCTTT	NA	TRBJ1-1	NA	TRBV2
CASSEVGTRGRAFF	TGTGCCAGCAGTGAGGTAGGCACCAGGGGCAGAGCTTTCTTT	NA	TRBJ1-1	NA	TRBV25-1
CASSVSGVSSYEQYF	TGTGCCAGCAGTGTTAGCGGGGTTTCCTCCTACGAGCAGTACTTC	TRBD2	TRBJ2-7	NA	TRBV7-2
CASSLAGEGDTQYF	TGCGCCAGCAGCTTGGCAGGGGAGGGGGATACGCAGTATTTT	NA	TRBJ2-3	NA	TRBV5-1
CAWSGNRNYGYTF	TGTGCCTGGAGTGGGAACAGAAACTATGGCTACACCTTC	NA	TRBJ1-2	NA	TRBV30
CASSARGRGRDGYTF	TGTGCCAGCAGCGCAAGAGGCAGGGGAAGGGATGGCTACACCTTC	NA	TRBJ1-2	few	TRBV9
CASSPPGLGGYTF	TGTGCCAGCAGCCCACCGGGACTCGGTGGCTACACCTTC	NA	TRBJ1-2	NA	TRBV7-9
CASSSGQGRETQYF	TGCGCCAGCAGCTCGGGACAGGGGCGGGAGACCCAGTACTTC	TRBD1	TRBJ2-5	NA	TRBV5-1
CASSPNRGRNTGELFF	TGTGCCAGCAGCCCTAACAGGGGTAGGAACACCGGGGAGCTGTTTTTT	TRBD1	TRBJ2-2	NA	TRBV5-4
CASSLAGAELFF	TGTGCCAGCAGCTTAGCGGGGGCAGAACTGTTTTTT	NA	TRBJ1-4	NA	TRBV7-6
CASSPSRGETQYF	TGTGCCAGCTCACCATCCAGGGGAGAGACCCAGTACTTC	NA	TRBJ2-5	once	TRBV18
CASSKTRTGGNEQYF	TGTGCCAGCAGCAAAACACGGACAGGGGGTAACGAGCAGTACTTC	NA	TRBJ2-7	NA	TRBV21-1
CASSPRTGPTGELFF	TGTGCCAGCAGCCCCCGGACAGGTCCGACCGGGGAGCTGTTTTTT	TRBD1	TRBJ2-2	few	TRBV4-2
CASTASRTGGTDTQYF	TGTGCCAGTACCGCGAGTAGGACAGGGGGCACAGATACGCAGTATTTT	TRBD1	TRBJ2-3	NA	TRBV19
CASSRTGRQFF	TGTGCCAGCAGCCGGACAGGGAGGCAGTTCTTC	TRBD1	TRBJ2-1	few	TRBV14
CASSMTGVSGNTIYF	TGTGCCAGCAGCATGACGGGGGTCTCTGGAAACACCATATATTTT	NA	TRBJ1-3	few	TRBV5-5
CASRGWDRGDF	TGTGCCAGCAGAGGTTGGGACAGGGGGGACTTC	TRBD1	TRBJ2-7	NA	TRBV6-1
CTSSHGTGTGELFF	TGCACCAGCAGCCACGGGACAGGGACCGGGGAGCTGTTTTTT	NA	TRBJ2-2	few	TRBV1
CASSFFAGNTGELFF	TGCGCCAGCAGCTTTTTTGCAGGGAACACCGGGGAGCTGTTTTTT	NA	TRBJ2-2	NA	TRBV5-1
CAWSEQGQSPPYEQYF	TGTGCCTGGAGCGAACAGGGCCAATCTCCCCCCTACGAGCAGTACTTC	NA	TRBJ2-7	NA	TRBV30
CASSPDRVRELFF	TGTGCCAGCAGCCCCGACAGAGTGCGGGAGCTGTTTTTT	NA	TRBJ2-2	few	TRBV7-8
CASSQTKARLAYGYTF	TGCGCCAGCAGTCAAACCAAAGCTAGGCTAGCCTATGGCTACACCTTC	NA	TRBJ1-2	NA	TRBV23-1
CASSSPEPPTRLVNNEQFF	TGTGCCAGCAGTTCACCCGAGCCCCCCACTCGACTAGTGAACAATGAGCAGTTCTTC	NA	TRBJ2-1	NA	TRBV27
CASSFQDRDNSPLHF	TGTGCCAGCAGTTTCCAGGACAGGGATAATTCACCCCTCCACTTT	TRBD1	TRBJ1-6	once	TRBV28
CASSPLPSGPYEQYF	TGTGCCAGCAGCCCCCTCCCAAGCGGCCCCTACGAGCAGTACTTC	NA	TRBJ2-7	NA	TRBV7-3
CATSRGGRELEAFF	TGTGCCACCAGCAGAGGAGGCAGGGAACTAGAAGCTTTCTTT	NA	TRBJ1-1	NA	TRBV15
CASSSTGVTEAFF	TGTGCCAGCAGCTCAACAGGGGTTACTGAAGCTTTCTTT	TRBD1	TRBJ1-1	NA	TRBV7-9